This T cell receptor beta chain was identified during a study of cytomegalovirus exposure and HLA in healthy donors. Regarding the study as a whole: The authors enumerated under 200 TCR beta chains as linked to cytomegalovirus. The classifier was said to identify cytomegalovirus status with high specificity and sensitivity. The tendency of first-cohort TCR clusters to co-occur in the 90 to 150 validation repertoires emerged from a later analysis.

This CDR3 region has 15 residues. V gave up 6 bases and J gave up 1 base, with 14 bases separating them. Germline V gives CDR1 MNHEY, CDR2 SMNVEV (reference sequence). Clones were read by immunoSEQ multiplex PCR, and TCRdb kept only the in-frame ones, dropping some. The sample consists of 150,000 to 160,000 clones, about 86% of them appearing once. In regard to this clone: As yet, its antigen is unknown.

The source is a man between 18 and 35 years old in good health and CMV-seropositive. The chain uses TRBV27 and TRBJ2-3, with D perhaps matching TRBD1 (5 bases). Sample: PBMCs. In DNA form, the CDR3 reads TGTGCCAGCAGCGTATTTCTAGGGGGCACAGATACGCAGTATTTT. Its protein is CASSVFLGGTDTQYF.